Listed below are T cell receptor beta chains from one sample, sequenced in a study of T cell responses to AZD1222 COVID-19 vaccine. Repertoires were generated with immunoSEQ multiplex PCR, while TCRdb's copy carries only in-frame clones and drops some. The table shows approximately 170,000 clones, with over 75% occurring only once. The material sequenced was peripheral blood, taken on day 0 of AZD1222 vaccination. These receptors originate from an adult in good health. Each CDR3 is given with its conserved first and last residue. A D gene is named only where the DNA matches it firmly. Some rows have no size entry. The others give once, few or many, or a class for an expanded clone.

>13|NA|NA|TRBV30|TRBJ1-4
CAWTSSSSGRMFF
TGTGCCTGGACCAGCAGCTCCTCTGGGAGGATGTTTTTT
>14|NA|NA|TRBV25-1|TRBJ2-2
CASSEVANTGELFF
TGTGCCAGCAGTGAGGTAGCTAACACCGGGGAGCTGTTTTTT
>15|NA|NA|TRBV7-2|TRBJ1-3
CASSWTHTSGNTIYF
TGTGCCAGCAGCTGGACTCATACCTCTGGAAACACCATATATTTT
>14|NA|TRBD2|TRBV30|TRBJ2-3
CAWSVGGVLDTQYF
TGTGCCTGGAGTGTGGGGGGGGTTTTGGATACGCAGTATTTT
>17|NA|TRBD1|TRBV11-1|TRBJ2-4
CASSLAGTGIAKNIQYF
TGTGCCAGCAGCTTAGCGGGGACAGGGATAGCCAAAAACATTCAGTACTTC
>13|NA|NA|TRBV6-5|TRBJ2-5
CASSWDLQETQYF
TGTGCCAGCAGCTGGGACTTGCAAGAGACCCAGTACTTC
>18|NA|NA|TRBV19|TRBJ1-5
CASSIAHMHSYSNQPQHF
TGTGCCAGTAGTATCGCACATATGCACTCCTATAGCAATCAGCCCCAGCATTTT
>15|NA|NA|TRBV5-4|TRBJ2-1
CASSAQGGLYNEQFF
TGTGCCAGCAGCGCCCAGGGAGGACTCTACAATGAGCAGTTCTTC
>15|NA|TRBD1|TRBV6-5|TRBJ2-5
CASSYSRQGRETQYF
TGTGCCAGCAGTTACTCGAGACAGGGGCGAGAGACCCAGTACTTC
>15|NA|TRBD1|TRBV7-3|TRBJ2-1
CASSLDQGAYNEQFF
TGTGCCAGCAGCTTAGACCAGGGGGCATACAATGAGCAGTTCTTC
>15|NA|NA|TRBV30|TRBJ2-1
CAWNPTGSSYNEQFF
TGTGCCTGGAACCCCACTGGTAGCTCCTACAATGAGCAGTTCTTC
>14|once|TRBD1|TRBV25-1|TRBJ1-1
CASSYQGAWTEAFF
TGTGCCAGCAGCTATCAGGGGGCGTGGACTGAAGCTTTCTTT
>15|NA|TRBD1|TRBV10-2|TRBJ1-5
CASSETGDDNQPQHF
TGCGCCAGCAGTGAGACAGGGGACGACAATCAGCCCCAGCATTTT
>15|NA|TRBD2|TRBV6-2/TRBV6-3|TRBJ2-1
CASSSSASGYNEQFF
TGTGCCAGCAGTTCGTCGGCTAGCGGGTACAATGAGCAGTTCTTC
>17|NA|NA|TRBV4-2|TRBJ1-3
CASSQAGREGGGNTIYF
TGTGCCAGCAGCCAAGCGGGACGGGAGGGGGGTGGAAACACCATATATTTT
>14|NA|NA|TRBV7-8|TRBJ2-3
CASSLDRITDTQYF
TGTGCCAGCAGCTTAGACAGGATCACAGATACGCAGTATTTT
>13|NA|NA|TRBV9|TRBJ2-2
CASSVVSTGELFF
TGTGCCAGCAGCGTAGTTTCCACCGGGGAGCTGTTTTTT
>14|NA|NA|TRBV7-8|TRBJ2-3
CASRGGTYTDTQYF
TGTGCCAGCAGGGGCGGAACGTACACAGATACGCAGTATTTT
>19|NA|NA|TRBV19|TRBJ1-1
CASSIVTLIHRGLNTEAFF
TGTGCCAGTAGTATAGTTACGCTGATTCACCGAGGACTGAACACTGAAGCTTTCTTT
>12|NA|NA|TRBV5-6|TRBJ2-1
CASSLAYNEQFF
TGTGCCAGCAGCTTGGCATACAATGAGCAGTTCTTC
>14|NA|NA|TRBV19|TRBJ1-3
CASSTTGSADTIYF
TGTGCCAGTAGTACCACAGGGTCAGCAGACACCATATATTTT
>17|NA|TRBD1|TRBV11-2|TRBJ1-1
CASSSLRDRWTNTEAFF
TGTGCCAGCAGCTCGCTCCGGGACAGGTGGACGAACACTGAAGCTTTCTTT
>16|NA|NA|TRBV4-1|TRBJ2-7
CASSRASGNSIYEQYF
TGCGCCAGCAGCCGAGCGTCAGGGAACTCGATCTACGAGCAGTACTTC
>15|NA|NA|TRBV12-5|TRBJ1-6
CASGQGDSYNSPLHF
TGTGCTAGTGGTCAGGGAGACTCCTATAATTCACCCCTCCACTTT
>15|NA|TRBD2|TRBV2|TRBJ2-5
CASSVGPASGETQYF
TGTGCCAGCAGTGTGGGACCCGCTAGCGGGGAGACCCAGTACTTC
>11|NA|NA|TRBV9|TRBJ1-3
CAGADGNTIYF
TGTGCCGGGGCAGATGGAAACACCATATATTTT
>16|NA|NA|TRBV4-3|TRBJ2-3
CASSQEITGSTDTQYF
TGCGCCAGCAGCCAAGAAATTACGGGGAGCACAGATACGCAGTATTTT
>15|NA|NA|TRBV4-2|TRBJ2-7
CASSQDSPTAYEQYF
TGTGCCAGCAGCCAAGATAGTCCCACCGCCTACGAGCAGTACTTC
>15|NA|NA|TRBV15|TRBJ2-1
CATSRGGNSYNEQFF
TGTGCCACCAGCAGAGGAGGGAACTCCTACAATGAGCAGTTCTTC
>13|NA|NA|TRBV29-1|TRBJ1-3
CSVEWGSGNTIYF
TGCAGCGTGGAATGGGGGTCTGGAAACACCATATATTTT
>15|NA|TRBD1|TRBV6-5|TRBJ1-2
CASSTPGQGPYGYTF
TGTGCCAGCAGTACCCCGGGACAGGGCCCCTATGGCTACACCTTC
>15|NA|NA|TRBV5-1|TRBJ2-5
CASSLGQLTSETQYF
TGCGCCAGCAGCTTGGGACAGCTTACTTCGGAGACCCAGTACTTC
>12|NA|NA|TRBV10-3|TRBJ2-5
CAIKDSQETQYF
TGTGCCATCAAAGACAGCCAAGAGACCCAGTACTTC